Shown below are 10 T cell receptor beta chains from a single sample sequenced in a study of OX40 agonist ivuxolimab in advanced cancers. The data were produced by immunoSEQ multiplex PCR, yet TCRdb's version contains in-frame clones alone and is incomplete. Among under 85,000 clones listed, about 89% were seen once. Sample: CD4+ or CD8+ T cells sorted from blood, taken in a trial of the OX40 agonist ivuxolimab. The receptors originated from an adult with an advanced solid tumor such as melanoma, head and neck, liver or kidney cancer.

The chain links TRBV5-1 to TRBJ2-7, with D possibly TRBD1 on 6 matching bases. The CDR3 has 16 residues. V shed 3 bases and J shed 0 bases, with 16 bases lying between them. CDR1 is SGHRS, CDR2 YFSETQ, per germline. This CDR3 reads CASSSGGQRASYEQYF. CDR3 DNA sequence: TGCGCCAGCAGCTCCGGAGGACAGCGTGCCTCCTACGAGCAGTACTTC. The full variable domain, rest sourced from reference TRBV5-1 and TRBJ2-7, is KAGVTQTPRYLIKTRGQQVTLSCSPISGHRSVSWYQQTPGQGLQFLFEYFSETQRNKGNFPGRFSGRQFSNSRSEMNVSTLELGDSALYLCASSSGGQRASYEQYFGPGTRLTVT.

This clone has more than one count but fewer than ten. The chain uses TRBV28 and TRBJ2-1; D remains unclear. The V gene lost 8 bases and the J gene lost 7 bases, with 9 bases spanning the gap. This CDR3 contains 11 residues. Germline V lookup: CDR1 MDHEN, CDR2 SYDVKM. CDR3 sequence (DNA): TGTGCCAGCGCGCGGTGGAATGAGCAGTTCTTC. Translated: CASARWNEQFF.

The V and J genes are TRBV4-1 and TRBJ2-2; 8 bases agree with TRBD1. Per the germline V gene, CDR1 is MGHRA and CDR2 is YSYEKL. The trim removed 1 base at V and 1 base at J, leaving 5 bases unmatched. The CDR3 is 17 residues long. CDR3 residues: CASSQVGTGRNTGELFF. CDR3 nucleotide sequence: TGCGCCAGCAGCCAAGTGGGGACAGGAAGGAACACCGGGGAGCTGTTTTTT.

DNA of the CDR3: TGTGCCAGCACTCGGGACCGAGGGACTAGCACAGATACGCAGTATTTT. It specifies CASTRDRGTSTDTQYF. The V gene is TRBV27, the J gene TRBJ2-3, with a possible D match to TRBD2 (6 bases). Germline V gene data show CDR1 as MNHEY and CDR2 as SMNVEV (reference sequence). With 7 bases removed from V and 0 bases from J, the gap between germline ends came to 17 bases. CDR3 length: 16 residues.

The CDR3 DNA sequence: TGTGCCAGCAGCTTGGCAGGGGCCTATGGCTACACCTTC. It translates to CASSLAGAYGYTF. This chain links TRBV11-2 with TRBJ1-2; TRBD1 might be the D (6 bases). Germline CDR1 SGHAT, CDR2 FQNNGV. The V end lost 3 bases, the J end lost 4 bases, and 9 bases lay between the germline ends. This CDR3 is 13 amino acids long.

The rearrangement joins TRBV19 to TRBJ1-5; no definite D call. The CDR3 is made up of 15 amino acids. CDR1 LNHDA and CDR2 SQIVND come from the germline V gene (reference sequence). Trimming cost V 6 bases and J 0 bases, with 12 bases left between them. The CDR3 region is CASSRSGISNQPQHF. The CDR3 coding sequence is TGTGCCAGTAGCCGGTCGGGGATTAGCAATCAGCCCCAGCATTTT.

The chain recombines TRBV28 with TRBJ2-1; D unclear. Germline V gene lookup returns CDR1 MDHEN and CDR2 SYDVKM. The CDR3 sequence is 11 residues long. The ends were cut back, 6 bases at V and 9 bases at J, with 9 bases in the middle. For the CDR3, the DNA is TGTGCCAGCAGCCTCTTCGGTGAGCAGTTCTTC. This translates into CASSLFGEQFF.

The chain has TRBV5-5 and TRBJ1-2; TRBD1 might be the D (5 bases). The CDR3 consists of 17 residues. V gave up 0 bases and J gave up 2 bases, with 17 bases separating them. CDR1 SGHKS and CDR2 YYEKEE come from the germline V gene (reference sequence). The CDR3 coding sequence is TGTGCCAGCAGCTTGGCGGTTGTAGGGGCTATCAACTATGGCTACACCTTC. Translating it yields CASSLAVVGAINYGYTF.

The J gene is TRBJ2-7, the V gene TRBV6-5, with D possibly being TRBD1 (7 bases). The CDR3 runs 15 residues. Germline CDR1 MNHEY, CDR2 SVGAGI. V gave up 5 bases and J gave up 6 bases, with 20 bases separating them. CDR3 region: CASSREGRGAFEQYF. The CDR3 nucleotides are TGTGCCAGCAGTAGGGAAGGCAGGGGGGCATTCGAGCAGTACTTC.

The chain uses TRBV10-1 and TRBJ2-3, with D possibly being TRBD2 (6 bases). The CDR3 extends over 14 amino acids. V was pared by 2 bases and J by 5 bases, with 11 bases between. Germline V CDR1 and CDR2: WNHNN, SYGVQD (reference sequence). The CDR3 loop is CASSEGDSRDTQYF. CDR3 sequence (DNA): TGCGCCAGCAGTGAGGGGGACTCACGAGATACGCAGTATTTT.